A single sample gave rise to the 17 T cell receptor beta chains below, sequenced in a study of blood T cells in healthy people across ages. PCR was performed a second time for about 7 to 11 cycles using a sample-barcoded 5' primer and a J-beta primer mix. TCRdb called the 5' RACE reads again in MiXCR, with one record for every CDR3 protein. The sample lists 850,000 to 1,300,000 distinct CDR3 sequences, 45% occurring once. The sample was blood. These receptors all stem from a woman between 55 and 75 years old in good health.

The chain has TRBV21-1 and TRBJ2-7; the D call TRBD2 from the table was never checked on the DNA. TRBV21-1 is designated a pseudogene. The CDR3 runs to 17 residues. Written as DNA, the CDR3 is TGTGCCAGCAGCAAAGAGGGGACTAGCGGACCAAACTACGAGCAGTACTTC. Translation gives CASSKEGTSGPNYEQYF.

Note on this clonotype: A much more abundant neighbour one base away suggests this may be a read error. The genes are TRBV7-9 and TRBJ2-2; D perhaps matches TRBD1 (6 bases). The germline V gene has CDR1 SEHNR and CDR2 FQNEAQ (reference sequence). CDR3 length: 16 residues. The CDR3 bases are TGTGTCAGCAGCACGACAGGAGCGCTAAACACCGGGGAGCTGTTTTTT. Protein product: CVSSTTGALNTGELFF.

Notes on this clonotype: Sequence at one end of the junction differs from germline and may be a read error. The V call is TRBV20-1, the J call TRBJ2-7, with D possibly matching TRBD2 (6 bases). Germline V lookup: CDR1 DFQATT, CDR2 SNEGSKA (reference sequence). The CDR3 contains 12 residues. CDR3 nucleotide sequence: TGCACCCCGGGGGACCACGCCTACGATCAGTACTTC. Translation gives CTPGDHAYDQYF.

V is TRBV5-1 and J is TRBJ2-7; 13 nucleotides align to TRBD2. The CDR3 runs 20 residues. Germline V gene lookup returns CDR1 SGHRS and CDR2 YFSETQ. With 0 bases clipped from V and 1 base from J, the junction kept 13 bases outside the gene matches. CDR3 nucleotide sequence: TGCGCCAGCAGCTTGGGTGGCGGAACTAGCGGGAGGGCCGGGTCCTACGAGCAGTACTTC. Translated, it gives CASSLGGGTSGRAGSYEQYF.

DNA for the CDR3: TGTGCCAGCAGTTACTCGCGAGGGGGCCGGGACATTCAGTACTTC. Translation gives CASSYSRGGRDIQYF. The chain links TRBV6-5 to TRBJ2-4, with TRBD1 identical over 7 bases. Losses at the gene ends were 0 bases for V and 8 bases for J; bases not matched to a gene: 7. This CDR3 is built from 15 residues. From germline, CDR1 is MNHEY and CDR2 SVGAGI.

The V call is TRBV29-1, the J call TRBJ2-4; tentative D call: TRBD2 (5 bases). V shed 7 bases and J shed 0 bases, with 13 bases lying between them. CDR1 is SQVTM, CDR2 ANQGSEA, per germline. The CDR3 is 14 residues long. CDR3 sequence reads: CSAAPGLAKNIQYF. The DNA of the CDR3 is TGCAGCGCCGCCCCGGGATTAGCCAAAAACATTCAGTACTTC.

This chain connects TRBV7-9 to TRBJ2-1; TRBD2 is a possible D gene (5 bases). Germline-derived CDR1 and CDR2 are SEHNR and FQNEAQ (reference sequence). The CDR3 is 16 amino acids. Trimming pared 1 base from V and 0 bases from J, leaving 10 bases between. In nucleotides, the CDR3 is TGTGCCAGCAGCTTAGGCGAAACTAGCTCCTACAATGAGCAGTTCTTC. Its translation: CASSLGETSSYNEQFF.

This clonotype was seen a handful of times. This chain connects TRBV15 to TRBJ2-3; the D is unclear. Germline V gene sequence: CDR1 LNHNV, CDR2 YYDKDF (reference sequence). The V gene lost 0 bases and the J gene lost 3 bases, with 7 bases spanning the gap. The CDR3 runs to 14 residues. CDR3 bases: TGTGCCACCAGCAGAGATTTGGCGACAGATACGCAGTATTTT. It yields the protein CATSRDLATDTQYF.

This clonotype appeared a single time. The V and J genes are TRBV2 and TRBJ1-2; D gene ambiguous. Trimming removed 2 bases at V and 2 bases at J, with 3 bases between. CDR1 SNHLY and CDR2 FYNNEI come from the germline V gene. The CDR3 loop spans 12 amino acids. The CDR3 protein is CASSERNYGYTF. The CDR3 DNA sequence: TGTGCCAGCAGTGAAAGGAACTATGGCTACACCTTC.

This clonotype was seen repeatedly, ten times or more. The chain joins TRBV20-1 to TRBJ2-3, with 7 bases lining up with TRBD2. After removal of 3 bases from V and 6 bases from J, the junction contained 12 bases not matched to a gene. The CDR3 has 15 amino acids. Germline lookup yields CDR1 DFQATT and CDR2 SNEGSKA (reference sequence). The CDR3 loop is CSARSGTTMRDTQYF. The CDR3 coding sequence is TGCAGTGCTAGGTCCGGGACTACCATGAGGGATACGCAGTATTTT.

The table lists this clonotype with many counts. CDR3 coding DNA: TGTGCCTGGGCTCAAGAGACCCAGTACTTC. Amino acids: CAWAQETQYF. The rearrangement uses TRBV30 and TRBJ2-5, with no clear D. Germline V gene lookup returns CDR1 GTSNPN and CDR2 SVGIG (reference sequence). V shed 5 bases and J shed 2 bases, with 3 bases lying between them. The CDR3 runs to 10 residues. The full variable domain, rest sourced from reference TRBV30 and TRBJ2-5, is SQTIHQWPATLVQPVGSPLSLECTVEGTSNPNLYWYRQAAGRGLQLLFYSVGIGQISSEVPQNLSASRPQDRQFILSSKKLLLSDSGFYLCAWAQETQYFGPGTRLLVL.

The chain recombines TRBV7-9 with TRBJ2-1; D gene ambiguous. This CDR3 spans 15 amino acids. The germline V gene encodes CDR1 SEHNR and CDR2 FQNEAQ (reference sequence). V lost 5 bases and J lost 5, with 16 bases in between. CDR3 loop: CASSPPRHLDNEQFF. The CDR3 DNA is TGTGCCAGCAGCCCCCCGCGCCACCTGGACAATGAGCAGTTCTTC.

This clonotype was seen more than once but under ten times. V is TRBV29-1 and J is TRBJ1-2, with D perhaps TRBD1 (5 bases). CDR3 size: 13 residues. V lost 6 bases to trimming and J lost 2 bases, with 13 bases between them. The germline gives CDR1 SQVTM, CDR2 ANQGSEA. CDR3 sequence reads: CSVDPGRNYGYTF. The CDR3 DNA follows: TGCAGCGTGGATCCGGGACGAAACTATGGCTACACCTTC.

The chain recombines TRBV12-3 or TRBV12-4 with TRBJ2-6, with D possibly TRBD1 on 5 matching bases. The CDR3 is 17 amino acids. V lost 3 bases and J lost 0, with 12 bases in between. This chain's CDR3 is CASSFAGLSSGANVLTF. For the CDR3, the DNA is TGTGCCAGCAGTTTTGCAGGGCTGTCCTCTGGGGCCAACGTCCTGACTTTC.

The rearrangement links TRBV4-1 to TRBJ2-2; D may correspond to TRBD1 or TRBD2 (6 bases each). Deletions cut 2 bases from V and 6 bases from J, with 13 bases between. The CDR3 totals 15 residues. Looked up from germline, CDR1 is MGHRA and CDR2 is YSYEKL. CDR3 sequence (DNA): TGCGCCAGCAGCCAACACGCACGGGGGCCCGGGGAGCTGTTTTTT. Its protein product is CASSQHARGPGELFF.

This clonotype was seen more than once but under ten times. The chain is built from TRBV6-1 and TRBJ2-7; TRBD2 is a possible D gene (7 bases). Trimming shortened V by 8 bases and J by 3 bases, and 14 bases separated the two germline ends. From germline, CDR1 is MNHNS and CDR2 SASEGT. The CDR3 runs to 13 residues. The CDR3 is CASSTAGHYEQYF. The CDR3 DNA sequence: TGTGCCAGCTCCACAGCGGGACACTACGAGCAGTACTTC.

The CDR3 region has the DNA TGTGCCTGGAGTGTACGGGTAGCCAAAAACATTCAGTACTTC. Amino acids: CAWSVRVAKNIQYF. The genes are TRBV30 and TRBJ2-4; D not certain. Germline CDR1 is GTSNPN and CDR2 is SVGIG (reference sequence). With 0 bases removed from V and 0 bases from J, the gap between germline ends came to 6 bases. The CDR3 contains 14 residues.